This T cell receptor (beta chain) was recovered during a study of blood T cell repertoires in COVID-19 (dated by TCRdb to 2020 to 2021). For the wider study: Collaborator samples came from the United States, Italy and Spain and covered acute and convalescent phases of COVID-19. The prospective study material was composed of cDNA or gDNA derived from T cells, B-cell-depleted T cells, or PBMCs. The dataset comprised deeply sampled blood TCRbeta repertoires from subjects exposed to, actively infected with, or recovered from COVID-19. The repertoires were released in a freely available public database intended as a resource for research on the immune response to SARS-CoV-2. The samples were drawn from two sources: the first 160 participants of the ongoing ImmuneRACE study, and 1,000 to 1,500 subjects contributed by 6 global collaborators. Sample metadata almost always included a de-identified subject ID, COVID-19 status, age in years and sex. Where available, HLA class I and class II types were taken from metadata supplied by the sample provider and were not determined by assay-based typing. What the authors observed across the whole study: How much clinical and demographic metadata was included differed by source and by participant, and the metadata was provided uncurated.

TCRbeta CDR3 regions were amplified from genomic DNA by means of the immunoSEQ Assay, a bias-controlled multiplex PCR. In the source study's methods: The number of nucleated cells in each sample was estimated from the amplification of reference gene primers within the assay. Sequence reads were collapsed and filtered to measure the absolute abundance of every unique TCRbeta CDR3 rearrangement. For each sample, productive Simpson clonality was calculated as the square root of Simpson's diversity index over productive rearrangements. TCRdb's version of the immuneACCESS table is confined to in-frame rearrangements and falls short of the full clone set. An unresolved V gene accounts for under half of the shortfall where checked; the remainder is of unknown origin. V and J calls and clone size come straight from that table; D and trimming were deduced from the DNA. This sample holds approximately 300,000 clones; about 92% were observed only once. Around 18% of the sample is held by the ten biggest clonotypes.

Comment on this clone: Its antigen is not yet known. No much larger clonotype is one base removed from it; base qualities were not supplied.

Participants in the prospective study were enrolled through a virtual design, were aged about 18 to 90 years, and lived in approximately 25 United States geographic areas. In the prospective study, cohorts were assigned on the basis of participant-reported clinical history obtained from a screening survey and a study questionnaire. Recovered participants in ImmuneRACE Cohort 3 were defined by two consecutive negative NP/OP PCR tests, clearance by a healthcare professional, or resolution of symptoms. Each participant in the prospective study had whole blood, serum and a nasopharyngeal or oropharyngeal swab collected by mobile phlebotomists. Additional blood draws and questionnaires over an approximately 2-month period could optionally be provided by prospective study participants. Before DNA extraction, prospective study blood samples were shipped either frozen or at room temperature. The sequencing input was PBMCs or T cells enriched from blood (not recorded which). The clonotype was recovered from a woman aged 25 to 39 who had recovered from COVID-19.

The nucleotide sequence is TGTGCCAGCAGAACTAACAGGGTTGCTTTCTTT. This translates into CASRTNRVAFF. This receptor chain uses TRBV28 and TRBJ1-1; TRBD1 could be the D gene, as 6 bases match. V drops 6 bases and J drops 11 bases, leaving 13 bases in between. Inclusive of the bounding cysteine and phenylalanine, the CDR3 is 11 residues long. Only the CDR3 DNA is retained, 33 bases long and in frame from the first base. The germline V gene supplies CDR1 MDHEN and CDR2 SYDVKM.